This T cell receptor beta chain derives from a study of blood T cell repertoires in COVID-19. Sequenced by immunoSEQ multiplex PCR; TCRdb stores in-frame clones only, minus some. The profile shows about 80,000 clones, 60% to 85% of them singletons. J gave up 4 bases and V 5 bases, and 8 bases lay outside the gene matches. The CDR3 is made up of 15 amino acids. CDR1 and CDR2 (germline): SGHVS, FQNEAQ. This sequence was found in a human donor in a cohort sampled during active COVID-19. The rearrangement uses TRBV7-8 and TRBJ1-2, with 9 positions matching TRBD1. Sequencing input: peripheral blood. The CDR3 loop reads CASSIGTGKGYGYTF. As DNA, the CDR3 is TGTGCCAGCAGCATCGGGACAGGGAAAGGCTATGGCTACACCTTC.